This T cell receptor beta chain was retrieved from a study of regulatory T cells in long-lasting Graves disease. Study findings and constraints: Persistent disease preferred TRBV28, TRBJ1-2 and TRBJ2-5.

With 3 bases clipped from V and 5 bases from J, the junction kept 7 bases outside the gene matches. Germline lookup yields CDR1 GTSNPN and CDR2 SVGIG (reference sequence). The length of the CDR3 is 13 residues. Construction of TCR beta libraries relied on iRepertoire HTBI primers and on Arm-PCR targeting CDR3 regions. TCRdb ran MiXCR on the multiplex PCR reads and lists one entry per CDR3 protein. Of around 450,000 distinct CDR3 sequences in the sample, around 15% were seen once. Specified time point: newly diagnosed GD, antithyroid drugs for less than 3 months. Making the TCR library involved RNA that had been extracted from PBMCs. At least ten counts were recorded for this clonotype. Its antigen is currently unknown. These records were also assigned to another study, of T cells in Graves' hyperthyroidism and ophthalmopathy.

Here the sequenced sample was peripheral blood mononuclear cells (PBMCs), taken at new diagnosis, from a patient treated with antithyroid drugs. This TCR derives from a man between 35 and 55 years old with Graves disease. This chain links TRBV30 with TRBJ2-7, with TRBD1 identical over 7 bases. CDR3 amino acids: CAWRKTGINEQYF. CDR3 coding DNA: TGTGCCTGGAGGAAGACAGGGATCAACGAGCAGTACTTC.